This T cell receptor (beta chain) was sequenced in a study of identical twins. There are 12 residues in the CDR3. With 8 bases removed from V and 11 bases from J, the gap between germline ends came to 18 bases. Germline V gene sequence: CDR1 SGHTA, CDR2 FQGNSA. TCRdb reprocessed the 5' RACE reads via MiXCR and lists one record per CDR3 protein. The table includes just over 500,000 distinct CDR3 sequences, about 20% detected once. This clonotype was counted only a few times. The data were also submitted as part of a second study, on T cells expressing NK-cell markers.

This receptor was taken from a woman under 30 in good health. The genes are TRBV7-2 and TRBJ1-1; D is unclear. Sequenced input: CD4+ T cells sorted from blood. As DNA, the CDR3 is TGTGCCAGCGGGAAAGACGAACGGGGTGCTTTCTTT. It translates to CASGKDERGAFF.